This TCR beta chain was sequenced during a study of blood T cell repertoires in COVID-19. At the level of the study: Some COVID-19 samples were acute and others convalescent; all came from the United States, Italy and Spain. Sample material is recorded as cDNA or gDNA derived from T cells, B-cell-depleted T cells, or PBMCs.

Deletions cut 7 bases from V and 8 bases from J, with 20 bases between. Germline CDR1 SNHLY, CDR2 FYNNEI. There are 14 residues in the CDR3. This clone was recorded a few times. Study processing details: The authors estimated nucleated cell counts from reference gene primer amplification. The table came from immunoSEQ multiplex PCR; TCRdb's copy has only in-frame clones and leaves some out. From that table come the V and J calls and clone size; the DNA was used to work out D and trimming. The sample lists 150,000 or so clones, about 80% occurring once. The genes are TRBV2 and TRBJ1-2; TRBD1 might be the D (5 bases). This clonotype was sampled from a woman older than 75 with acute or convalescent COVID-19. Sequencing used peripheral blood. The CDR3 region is CASIRGGGARGYTF. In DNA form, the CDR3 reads TGTGCCAGCATCCGCGGGGGAGGGGCTAGGGGCTACACCTTC.